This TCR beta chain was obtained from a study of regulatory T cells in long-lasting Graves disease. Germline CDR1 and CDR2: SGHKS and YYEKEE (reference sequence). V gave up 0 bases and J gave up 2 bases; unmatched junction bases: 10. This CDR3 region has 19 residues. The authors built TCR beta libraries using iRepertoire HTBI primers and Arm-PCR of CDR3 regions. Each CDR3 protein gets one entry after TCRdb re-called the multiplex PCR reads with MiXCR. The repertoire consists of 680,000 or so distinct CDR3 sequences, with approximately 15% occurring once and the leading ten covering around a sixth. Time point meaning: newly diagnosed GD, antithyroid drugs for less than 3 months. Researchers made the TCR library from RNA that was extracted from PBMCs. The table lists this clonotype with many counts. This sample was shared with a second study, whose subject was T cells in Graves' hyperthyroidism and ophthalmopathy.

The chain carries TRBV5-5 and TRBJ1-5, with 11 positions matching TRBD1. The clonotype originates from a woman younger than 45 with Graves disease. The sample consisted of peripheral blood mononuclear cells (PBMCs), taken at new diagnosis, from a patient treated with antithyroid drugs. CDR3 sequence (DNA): TGTGCCAGCAGCTTGGCCGTTTGGACAGGGGGCGATGGCAATCAGCCCCAGCATTTT. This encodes CASSLAVWTGGDGNQPQHF.